The 21 T cell receptor beta chains reported below all come from one sample, sequenced in a study of blood T cells in healthy people across ages. A second PCR, run for about 7 to 11 cycles, used a sample-barcoded 5' primer plus a J-beta primer mix. TCRdb recomputed calls from the 5' RACE reads with MiXCR, one row per CDR3 protein. The sample has 700,000 to 850,000 distinct CDR3 sequences; 40% to 65% are singletons. Sequencing input: blood. The receptors shown here come from an elderly man in good health.

V and J are TRBV7-8 and TRBJ2-7, with D maybe TRBD2 (5 bases). The CDR3 has 15 residues. CDR1 and CDR2 (germline): SGHVS, FQNEAQ. Trimming removed 1 base from V and 3 bases from J, with 13 bases in between. The CDR3 DNA follows: TGTGCCAGCAGCTTAGGGGAGACCTTCTACTACGAGCAGTACTTC. Amino acid sequence: CASSLGETFYYEQYF.

The V call is TRBV3-1, the J call TRBJ2-4; D might be TRBD1 or TRBD2, each matching 6 bases. Germline loops: CDR1 LGHDT, CDR2 YNNKEL (reference sequence). The V end was cut by 3 bases, the J end by 3 bases, with 18 bases between. CDR3 length: 17 residues. CDR3 amino acids: CASSQLWGANGKNIQYF. CDR3 bases: TGTGCCAGCAGCCAGTTGTGGGGGGCTAACGGCAAAAACATTCAGTACTTC.

This chain connects TRBV7-2 to TRBJ2-7; 7 bases are shared with TRBD2. This CDR3 has 15 residues. The germline gives CDR1 SGHTA, CDR2 FQGNSA. V lost 6 bases and J lost 3; bases outside the gene matches: 11. Written as DNA, the CDR3 is TGTGCCAGCAGAAGAAGACTAGCCGAAAGCTACGAGCAGTACTTC. Protein sequence: CASRRRLAESYEQYF.

The gene calls are TRBV6-4 and TRBJ1-2; no definite D call. This CDR3 has 15 amino acids. With 0 bases removed from V and 2 bases from J, the gap between germline ends came to 10 bases. The germline gives CDR1 MRHNA, CDR2 SNTAGT. CDR3 nucleotide sequence: TGTGCCAGCAGTGACTCGGGCGGTGGGAACTATGGCTACACCTTC. This sequence encodes CASSDSGGGNYGYTF.

This clonotype turned up a few times. This chain joins TRBV6-2 or TRBV6-3 and TRBJ2-7; D is ambiguous. From germline, CDR1 is MNHEY and CDR2 SVGEGT. Trimming removed 5 bases from V and 9 bases from J, with 14 bases in between. CDR3 size: 12 residues. The chain's CDR3 is CASSPPAWGQYF. The CDR3 bases are TGTGCCAGCAGTCCTCCAGCCTGGGGGCAGTACTTC.

This clonotype was picked up a small number of times. Relative to the germline gene, one junction end is altered; a read error may explain this. The chain uses TRBV5-1 and TRBJ2-7; TRBD1 matches at 10 bases. The CDR3 length is 21 residues. Germline V CDR1 and CDR2: SGHRS, YFSETQ. The CDR3 DNA follows: TGCGCCGGCAGCCTTAACCCACCGGGACAGGGGCGCCTAGCCAGCTCCTACGAGCAGTACTTC. Its protein product is CAGSLNPPGQGRLASSYEQYF.

V usage is TRBV28 and J usage is TRBJ1-1; D is ambiguous. With 3 bases removed from V and 6 bases from J, the gap between germline ends came to 11 bases. This CDR3 comprises 13 residues. Germline V CDR1 and CDR2: MDHEN, SYDVKM. CDR3 residues: CASSLRGSAEAFF. The CDR3 nucleotides are TGTGCCAGCAGTTTGCGAGGGAGTGCTGAAGCTTTCTTT.

V usage is TRBV15 and J usage is TRBJ1-2; 9 bases fit TRBD1. The CDR3 has 17 residues. Trimming cost V 5 bases and J 4 bases; bases outside gene matches: 14. CDR1 and CDR2 (germline): LNHNV, YYDKDF (reference sequence). CDR3 protein: CATSAGQGTLTPYGYTF. CDR3 in DNA: TGTGCCACCAGCGCCGGACAGGGGACTCTAACGCCCTATGGCTACACCTTC.

The sample holds a few counts of this clonotype. The rearrangement links TRBV20-1 to TRBJ1-2, with a possible D match to TRBD1 (5 bases). Looked up from germline, CDR1 is DFQATT and CDR2 is SNEGSKA (reference sequence). The CDR3 contains 13 residues. V lost 2 bases and J lost 4, with 11 bases in between. The CDR3 loop is CSARTPGAYGYTF. CDR3 nucleotide sequence: TGCAGTGCTAGAACCCCCGGGGCCTATGGCTACACCTTC.

In this sample, this clonotype turned up a few times. As DNA, the CDR3 is TGCAGTGCTAAAGGACTAGCCAGCTCCTACGAGCAGTACTTC. Protein sequence: CSAKGLASSYEQYF. V gene TRBV20-1 combines with J gene TRBJ2-7; 8 positions agree with TRBD2. Trimming took 4 bases from V and 0 from J; bases not matched to a gene: 5. CDR1 is DFQATT and CDR2 is SNEGSKA in the germline V gene (reference sequence). There are 14 residues in the CDR3.

The CDR3 DNA is TGTGCCAGCAGTCCCGGGACAGGCGCTAATTCACCCCTCCACTTT. Translating gives CASSPGTGANSPLHF. V usage is TRBV9 and J usage is TRBJ1-6; 8 nucleotides match TRBD1. The germline V gene encodes CDR1 SGDLS and CDR2 YYNGEE. Trimming removed 5 bases from V and 6 bases from J; junction bases left unmatched: 7. The CDR3 loop spans 15 amino acids.

There are a few counts of this clonotype. The chain carries TRBV19 and TRBJ2-1, with TRBD2 matching 16 bases. Germline CDR1 reads LNHDA; CDR2 reads SQIVND (reference sequence). Germline trimming cut 6 bases from V and 5 bases from J; bases unmatched to any gene: 4. The length of the CDR3 is 16 residues. Here the CDR3 reads CASSGTSGRANNEQFF. The CDR3 DNA reads TGTGCCAGTAGCGGGACTAGCGGGAGGGCAAACAATGAGCAGTTCTTC.

This rearrangement joins TRBV5-1 to TRBJ2-4; D is possibly TRBD2 (6 bases). TRBJ2-7 matches the DNA end more closely, so the J call is doubtful. The CDR3 runs 17 residues. Germline V CDR1 and CDR2: SGHRS, YFSETQ. The CDR3 DNA reads as TGCGCCAGCAGCTCGGGACTCCGAGCAGGATTCGGGAACGAGCAGTACTTC. This sequence encodes CASSSGLRAGFGNEQYF.

This clonotype has a single count. V usage is TRBV27 and J usage is TRBJ2-7; TRBD2 aligns across 10 bases. CDR1 and CDR2 (germline): MNHEY, SMNVEV (reference sequence). The CDR3 has 17 amino acids. J lost 3 bases, V lost 6 bases, and 14 bases had no gene match. CDR3 region: CASSSTHLAGVIYEQYF. Written as DNA, the CDR3 is TGTGCCAGCAGCTCAACGCACCTAGCGGGAGTCATCTACGAGCAGTACTTC.

The chain has TRBV7-3 and TRBJ2-1, with D maybe TRBD2 (6 bases). In germline, CDR1 is SGHTA, CDR2 FQGTGA. V was shortened by 3 bases and J by 6 bases, with 15 bases between the two germline ends. The CDR3 runs to 15 residues. The CDR3 is CASSFGRGVVNEQFF. CDR3 in DNA: TGTGCCAGCAGCTTTGGGCGGGGAGTCGTCAATGAGCAGTTCTTC.

The chain couples TRBV24-1 to TRBJ2-3; no firm D call. The V gene's germline CDR1 is KGHDR and CDR2 SFDVKD. The CDR3 has 17 residues. Trimming removed 3 bases at V and 0 bases at J, with 15 bases between. The CDR3 loop reads CATSDPREASSTDTQYF. As DNA, the CDR3 is TGTGCCACCAGTGATCCCCGAGAGGCTTCTAGCACAGATACGCAGTATTTT.

Notes on this clonotype: The junction differs from germline at one of its ends, possibly a read error. The chain recombines TRBV20-1 with TRBJ1-2; TRBD1 might be the D (6 bases). The CDR3 consists of 13 residues. CDR1 is DFQATT, CDR2 SNEGSKA, per germline (reference sequence). The CDR3 spells CSTRGDTNYGYTF. CDR3 bases: TGCAGTACTAGAGGGGACACTAACTATGGCTACACCTTC.

This clonotype came up a few times. This rearrangement joins TRBV6-2 or TRBV6-3 to TRBJ2-7, with 10 bases that match TRBD2. Germline CDR1 MNHEY, CDR2 SVGEGT. The CDR3 runs to 15 residues. The ends lost 7 bases at V and 1 base at J; junction bases unmatched: 7. Here the CDR3 DNA reads TGTGCCAGCACCGAACTAGCGGGAATATCCTACGAGCAGTACTTC. This gives the protein CASTELAGISYEQYF.

CDR3 DNA sequence: TGTGCCAGTAGCCTATACACAGGGAGGAACACTGAAGCTTTCTTT. It specifies CASSLYTGRNTEAFF. This chain uses TRBV19 with TRBJ1-1, with a weak D call TRBD1 (6 bases). Trimming shortened V by 6 bases and J by 1 base, and 15 bases separated the two germline ends. The CDR3 loop spans 15 amino acids. The germline V gene encodes CDR1 LNHDA and CDR2 SQIVND (reference sequence).

This chain's CDR3 is CASSPGGNEQYF. The CDR3 nucleotides read TGTGCCAGCAGTCCGGGAGGGAACGAGCAGTACTTC. This rearrangement joins TRBV25-1 to TRBJ2-4, with TRBD2 identical over 8 bases. The DNA end lines up better with TRBJ2-7; the J call may be wrong. The CDR3 is made up of 12 amino acids. In germline, CDR1 is MGHDK, CDR2 SYGVNS.

This chain joins TRBV14 and TRBJ2-5, with D hard to call. Germline assignment: CDR1 SGHDN and CDR2 FVKESK. The CDR3 consists of 14 residues. The V end lost 0 bases, the J end lost 5 bases, and 10 bases lay between the germline ends. Here the CDR3 reads CASSQDLRAETQYF. The CDR3 DNA reads as TGTGCCAGCAGCCAAGATTTAAGAGCGGAGACCCAGTACTTC. Using reference TRBV14 and TRBJ2-5 for the parts outside the CDR3, the full variable domain is EAGVTQFPSHSVIEKGQTVTLRCDPISGHDNLYWYRRVMGKEIKFLLHFVKESKQDESGMPNNRFLAERTGGTYSTLKVQPAELEDSGVYFCASSQDLRAETQYFGPGTRLLVL.